The source of this T cell receptor (beta chain) is a study of blood T cell repertoires in COVID-19. Study-wide background: COVID-19 samples collected from the United States, Italy and Spain covered acute and convalescent phases. Sources were T cells, B-cell-depleted T cells, or PBMCs; the material itself was cDNA or gDNA.

V dropped 5 bases and J dropped 0 bases, with 11 bases sitting between them. This CDR3 is 15 amino acids long. Germline loops: CDR1 KGHSH, CDR2 LQKENI. Original handling: Reference gene primer amplification in the assay estimated nucleated cell counts. Assay: immunoSEQ multiplex PCR; the TCRdb copy retains only in-frame clones and omits some. From that table come the V and J calls and clone size; the DNA was used to work out D and trimming. This table holds about 120,000 clones, about 87% found once. The chain is built from TRBV18 and TRBJ1-3, with D possibly TRBD1 on 5 matching bases. This receptor was taken from a woman between 50 and 59 years old with acute or convalescent COVID-19. The sequencing sample was made of peripheral blood. The CDR3 protein is CASSADISSGNTIYF. The CDR3 DNA reads as TGTGCCAGCTCAGCGGACATTTCCTCTGGAAACACCATATATTTT.